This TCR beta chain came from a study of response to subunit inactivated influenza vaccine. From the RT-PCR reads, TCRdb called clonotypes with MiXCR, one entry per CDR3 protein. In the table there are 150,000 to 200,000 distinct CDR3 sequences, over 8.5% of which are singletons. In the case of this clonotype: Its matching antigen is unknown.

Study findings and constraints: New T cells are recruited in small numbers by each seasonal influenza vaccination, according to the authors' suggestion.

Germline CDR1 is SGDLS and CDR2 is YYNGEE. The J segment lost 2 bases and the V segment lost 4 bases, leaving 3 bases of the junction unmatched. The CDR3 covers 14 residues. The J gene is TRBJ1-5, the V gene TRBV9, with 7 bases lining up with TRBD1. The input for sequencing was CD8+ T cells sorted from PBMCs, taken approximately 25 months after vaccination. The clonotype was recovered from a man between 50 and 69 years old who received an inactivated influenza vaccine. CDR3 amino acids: CASSKDRGNQPQHF. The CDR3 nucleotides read TGTGCCAGCAGCAAAGACAGGGGCAATCAGCCCCAGCATTTT. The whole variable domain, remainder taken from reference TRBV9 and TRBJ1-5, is DSGVTQTPKHLITATGQRVTLRCSPRSGDLSVYWYQQSLDQGLQFLIQYYNGEERAKGNILERFSAQQFPDLHSELNLSSLELGDSALYFCASSKDRGNQPQHFGDGTRLSIL.